This TCR beta chain was identified in a study of T-cell memory formation after mild COVID-19. Turning to this clonotype: Its specificity is not known.

It was 5'RACE with constant-segment primers that produced the TCR alpha and TCR beta cDNA libraries, which carried sample barcodes and UMIs. TCRdb reprocessed the 5' RACE reads with MiXCR, giving one entry per CDR3 protein. The sample has some 50,000 distinct CDR3 sequences; around a quarter are singletons. Broader study findings: CD8+ contracting clones occupied EMRA, while CD4+ ones occupied mainly CM and EM. A second wave expanding day 15 to 37 was CD4+-biased; contracting clones were balanced.

The sequence came from a man between 18 and 35 years old who had mild COVID-19 (a few samples of this study predate the infection). Cell type and time point are not known. Specimen: PBMCs or a T cell subset sorted from them (not recorded which).

The CDR3 DNA sequence: TGTGCCAGCAGGACCCAGGCTGAAGCTTTCTTT. Translation: CASRTQAEAFF. The J gene is TRBJ1-1, the V gene TRBV6-6, with D unresolved. V dropped 6 bases and J dropped 6 bases, with 8 bases sitting between them. The germline V gene has CDR1 MNHNY and CDR2 SVGAGI (reference sequence). The CDR3 is made up of 11 amino acids.